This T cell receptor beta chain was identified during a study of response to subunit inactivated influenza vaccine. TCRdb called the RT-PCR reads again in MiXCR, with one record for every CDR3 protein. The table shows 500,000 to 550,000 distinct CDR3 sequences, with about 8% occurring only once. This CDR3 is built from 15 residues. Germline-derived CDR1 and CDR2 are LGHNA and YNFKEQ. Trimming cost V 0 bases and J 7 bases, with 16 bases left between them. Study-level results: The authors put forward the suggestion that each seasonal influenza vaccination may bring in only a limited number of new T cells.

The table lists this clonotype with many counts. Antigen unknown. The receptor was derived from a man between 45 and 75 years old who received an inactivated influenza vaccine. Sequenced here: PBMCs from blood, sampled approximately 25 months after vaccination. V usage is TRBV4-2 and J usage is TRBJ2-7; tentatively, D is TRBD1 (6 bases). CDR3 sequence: CASSQEWDTAREQYF. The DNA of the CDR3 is TGTGCCAGCAGCCAAGAATGGGACACTGCTCGGGAGCAGTACTTC.